This T cell receptor (beta chain) was observed in a study of human T cells and chemical hapten exposure. TCRdb re-analysed the RACE reads in MiXCR, keeping a single row per CDR3 protein. This table holds some 350,000 distinct CDR3 sequences, approximately 6.3% found once. The time point here: patch test 1, 2 weeks after DPC sensitization. As for treatment: therapeutic diphenylcyclopropenone sensitization with weekly scalp DPC. Per the germline V gene, CDR1 is MNHNS and CDR2 is SASEGT. V trimming: 7 bases; J trimming: 6 bases; junction bases outside the gene matches: 10. The CDR3 sequence is 15 residues long.

The chain has TRBV6-1 and TRBJ1-5, with 9 bases matching TRBD1. The sequencing used whole blood, collected in connection with sensitization to the hapten diphenylcyclopropenone (DPC). This TCR was recovered from a woman aged 18-30 years with alopecia areata. Some clones in this sample may be carry-over from other donors' samples. The CDR3 DNA sequence: TGTGCCAGCACCCGGACAGGGGAAGGCGCTCAGCCCCAGCATTTT. Residues: CASTRTGEGAQPQHF.